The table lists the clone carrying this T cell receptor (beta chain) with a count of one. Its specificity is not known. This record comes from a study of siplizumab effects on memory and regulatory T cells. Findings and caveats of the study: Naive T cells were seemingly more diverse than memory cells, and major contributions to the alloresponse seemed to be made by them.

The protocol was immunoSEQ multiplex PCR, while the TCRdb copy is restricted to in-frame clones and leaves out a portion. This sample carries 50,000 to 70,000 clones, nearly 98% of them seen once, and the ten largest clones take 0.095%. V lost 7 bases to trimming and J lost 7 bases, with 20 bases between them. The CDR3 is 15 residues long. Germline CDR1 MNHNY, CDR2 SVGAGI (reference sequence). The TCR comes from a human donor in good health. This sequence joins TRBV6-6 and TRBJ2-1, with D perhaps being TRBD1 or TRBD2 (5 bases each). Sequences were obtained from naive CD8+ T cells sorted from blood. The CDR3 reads CASITGAGGVNEQFF. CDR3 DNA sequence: TGTGCCAGCATCACCGGGGCGGGCGGTGTGAATGAGCAGTTCTTC.